The rows below give T cell receptor beta chains drawn from one sample of a study of T cell responses to AZD1222 COVID-19 vaccine. Generated by immunoSEQ multiplex PCR, the TCRdb table keeps only in-frame clones and is missing some. The table has roughly 120,000 clones, around 85% seen once. The source material was peripheral blood, sampled 28 days after the second AZD1222 dose. These receptors all stem from an adult who received the AZD1222 COVID-19 vaccine. Both conserved end residues are part of each CDR3. Fields, in order: V gene, J gene, clone size, D gene, CDR3 DNA, CDR3 protein. The D gene is left open where the match is weak. A clone size is listed for some rows: how often the clone was seen (once, few, many), or a class if it is expanded.

>TRBV25-1|TRBJ2-2|-|-
TGTGCCAGCACCAGTGCCGGGGAGCTGTTTTTT
CASTSAGELFF
>TRBV7-3|TRBJ2-2|-|TRBD1
TGTGCCAGCAGCTTTCTGCAGGGGGCGACCGGGGAGCTGTTTTTT
CASSFLQGATGELFF
>TRBV9|TRBJ2-7|-|-
TGTGCCAGCAGCGTAGCACCCAGGGGTTATTGGTACGAGCAGTACTTC
CASSVAPRGYWYEQYF
>TRBV15|TRBJ1-4|-|TRBD1
TGTGCCACCAGCAGAGCCCGACAGGGAGATGAAAAACTGTTTTTT
CATSRARQGDEKLFF
>TRBV7-2|TRBJ2-5|-|-
TGTGCCAGCAGCTTAGCGGGGTACCAAGAGACCCAGTACTTC
CASSLAGYQETQYF
>TRBV4-2|TRBJ1-4|-|-
TGTGCCAGCAGCCAAGCCAGGGGAGACGAAAAACTGTTTTTT
CASSQARGDEKLFF
>TRBV2|TRBJ2-2|few|TRBD1
TGTGCCAGCAGCGGACAGGGGGCGGGTGCCGGGGAGCTGTTTTTT
CASSGQGAGAGELFF
>TRBV30|TRBJ1-5|-|-
TGTGCCTGGAATGGACGGTCTAGCAATCAGCCCCAGCATTTT
CAWNGRSSNQPQHF
>TRBV6-4|TRBJ2-1|-|-
TGTGCCAGCAGTGACCTGGCGGCCAGTTTAAATGAGCAGTTCTTC
CASSDLAASLNEQFF
>TRBV3-1/TRBV3-2|TRBJ2-1|-|-
TGTGCCAGCAGCCAGGGAGTTGAGCAGTTCTTC
CASSQGVEQFF
>TRBV2|TRBJ1-5|-|-
TGTGCCAGCAGTGTTGAGGGGCGTATTCTATATCAGCCCCAGCATTTT
CASSVEGRILYQPQHF
>TRBV4-2|TRBJ1-5|-|-
TGTGCCAGCAGCCAACATTCGGGCGGGGGAAGGGACCAGCCCCAGCATTTT
CASSQHSGGGRDQPQHF
>TRBV6-5|TRBJ2-2|once|-
TGTGCCAGCAGCCTCCCAAAAGACACCGGGGAGCTGTTTTTT
CASSLPKDTGELFF
>TRBV5-1|TRBJ1-4|-|-
TGCGCTTCTACAGGGTCCCTCGGGGAAAAACTGTTTTTT
CASTGSLGEKLFF
>TRBV19|TRBJ2-7|-|-
TGTGCCAGTAGTATAGCGGGCGCCTACGAGCAGTACTTC
CASSIAGAYEQYF
>TRBV2|TRBJ1-4|-|-
TGTGCCAGTAGTGGTGAAAAACTGTTTTTT
CASSGEKLFF
>TRBV27|TRBJ1-6|-|TRBD1
TGTGCCAGCAGTACGGGACAGTTTTTCTCCTATAATTCACCCCTCCACTTT
CASSTGQFFSYNSPLHF